The TCR beta chain under discussion was sequenced for a study of T cell responses to AZD1222 COVID-19 vaccine. On this clone: Its cognate antigen is unknown.

Using immunoSEQ multiplex PCR, the repertoire was profiled, and TCRdb retains in-frame clones only, with some absent. The table lists about 190,000 clones, approximately 87% of them singletons. General study findings and limits: The study identified only six AZD1222 recipients as seropositive at baseline. Reportedly, nearly half of unique spike TCRs recognized epitopes outside B.1.351/B.1.1.7 mutations. With two AZD1222 doses given, Spike-specific TCR breadth and depth both rose.

V lost 3 bases to trimming and J lost 1 base; unmatched junction nucleotides: 6. CDR3 length equals 16 residues. The V gene's germline CDR1 is SGHDN and CDR2 FVKESK. The receptor was isolated from an adult in good health. The material sequenced was peripheral blood, taken on day 0 of MenACWY control vaccination. The gene calls are TRBV14 and TRBJ1-3; 7 positions agree with TRBD1. CDR3 coding DNA: TGTGCCAGCAGCCAGCTACAGGGGACATCTGGAAACACCATATATTTT. Translation gives CASSQLQGTSGNTIYF.